One T cell receptor (beta chain) is described in this entry. Its antigen is unidentified. CD45RO/CCR7/CD25/CD127/CD95/CD27 sorting isolated CD4+ naive, central memory, regulatory and stem cell-like memory cells. Once sorted, every population was more than 95% pure. This entry comes from a study of beta chain features in type 1 diabetes. Findings and caveats of the study: Patients' naive, central memory and regulatory TCRB repertoires appeared more alike than those of healthy donors. A possible short-template PCR bias applies equally to patients and controls. In all four CD4+ subsets, TCRB CDR3 length was significantly, moderately reduced in type 1 diabetes.

CDR3 length: 16 amino acids. Germline V gene lookup returns CDR1 GTSNPN and CDR2 SVGIG (reference sequence). The authors reverse transcribed all of the isolated RNA, so sequencing captured expressed TCRB transcripts. Sequencing was performed with immunoSEQ multiplex PCR; in TCRdb, only in-frame clones are kept and a portion is missing. The data contain some 350,000 clones, roughly 13% of them singletons. The chain is built from TRBV30 and TRBJ2-5; 9 bases line up with TRBD1. Near its end, the DNA agrees better with TRBJ2-7, so the J call may be wrong. This TCR was sampled from a woman aged 18 to 35 with type 1 diabetes. Sequencing was carried out using naive CD4+ T cells from blood. CDR3 sequence: CAWRLTGGYLAHEQYF. The CDR3 coding sequence is TGTGCCTGGAGACTTACAGGGGGCTATTTGGCCCACGAGCAGTACTTC.